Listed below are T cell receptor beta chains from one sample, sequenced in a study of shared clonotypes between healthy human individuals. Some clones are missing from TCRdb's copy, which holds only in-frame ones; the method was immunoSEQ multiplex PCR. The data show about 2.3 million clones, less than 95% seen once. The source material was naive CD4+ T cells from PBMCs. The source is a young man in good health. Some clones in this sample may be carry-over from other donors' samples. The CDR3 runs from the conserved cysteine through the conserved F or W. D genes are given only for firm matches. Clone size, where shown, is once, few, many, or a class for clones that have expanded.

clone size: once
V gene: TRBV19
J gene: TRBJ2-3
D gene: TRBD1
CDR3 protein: CASRGTVHRPPQFTDTQYF
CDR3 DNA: TGTGCCAGTAGGGGGACAGTTCACAGGCCTCCGCAGTTCACAGATACGCAGTATTTT

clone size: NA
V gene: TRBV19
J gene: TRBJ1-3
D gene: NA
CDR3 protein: CATYDRNSGNTIYF
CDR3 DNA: TGTGCCACCTACGACAGGAACTCTGGAAACACCATATATTTT

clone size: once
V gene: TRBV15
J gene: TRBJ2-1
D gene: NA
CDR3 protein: CATSRRDGYNEQFF
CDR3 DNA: TGTGCCACCAGCCGCCGGGACGGATACAATGAGCAGTTCTTC

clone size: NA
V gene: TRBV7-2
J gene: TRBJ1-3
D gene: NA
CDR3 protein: CASSLHRQDSGNTIYF
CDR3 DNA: TGTGCCAGCAGCCTGCATAGACAGGACTCTGGAAACACCATATATTTT

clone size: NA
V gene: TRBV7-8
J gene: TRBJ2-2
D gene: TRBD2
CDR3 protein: CASSRTSGVFNTGELFF
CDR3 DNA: TGTGCCAGCAGCCGAACTAGCGGGGTTTTCAACACCGGGGAGCTGTTTTTT

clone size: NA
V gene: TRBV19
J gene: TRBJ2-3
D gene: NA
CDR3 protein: CASIDLAGTDTQYF
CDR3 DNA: TGTGCCAGTATCGACCTCGCCGGCACAGATACGCAGTATTTT

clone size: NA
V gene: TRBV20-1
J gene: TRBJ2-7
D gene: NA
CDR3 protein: CSATQNSGAHF
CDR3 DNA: TGCAGTGCCACTCAAAACTCGGGGGCACACTTC

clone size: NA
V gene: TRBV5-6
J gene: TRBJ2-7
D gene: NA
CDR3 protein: CASSLGRTYEQYF
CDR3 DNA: TGTGCCAGCAGCTTGGGACGGACCTACGAGCAGTACTTC

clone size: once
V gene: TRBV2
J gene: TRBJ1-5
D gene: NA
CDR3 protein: CASSRDFNQPQHF
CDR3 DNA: TGTGCCAGCAGTCGGGACTTTAATCAGCCCCAGCATTTT

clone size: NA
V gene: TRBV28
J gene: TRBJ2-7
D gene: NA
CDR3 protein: CASSPPRRGYYEQYF
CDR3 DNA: TGTGCCAGCAGTCCACCGCGTCGGGGTTACTACGAGCAGTACTTC

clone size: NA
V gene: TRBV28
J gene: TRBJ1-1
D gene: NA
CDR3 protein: CASSLRVPNEAFF
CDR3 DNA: TGTGCCAGCAGTTTAAGGGTTCCGAATGAAGCTTTCTTT

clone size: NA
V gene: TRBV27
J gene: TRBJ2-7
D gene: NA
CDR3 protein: CASSPRHGTYEQYF
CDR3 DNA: TGTGCCAGCAGTCCCCGGCACGGAACCTACGAGCAGTACTTC

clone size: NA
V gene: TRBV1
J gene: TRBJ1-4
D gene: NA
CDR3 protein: CTSSQGYRGVANEKLFF
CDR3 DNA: TGCACCAGCAGCCAAGGGTATAGGGGTGTAGCTAATGAAAAACTGTTTTTT

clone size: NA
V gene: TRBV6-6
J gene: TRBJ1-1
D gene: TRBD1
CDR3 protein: CASSFLDRGTEAFF
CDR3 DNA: TGTGCCAGCAGTTTCCTAGACAGGGGCACTGAAGCTTTCTTT

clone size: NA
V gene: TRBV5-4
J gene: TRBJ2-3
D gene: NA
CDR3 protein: CASSLAMGYMGTDTQYF
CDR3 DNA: TGTGCCAGCAGCTTGGCCATGGGGTACATGGGCACAGATACGCAGTATTTT

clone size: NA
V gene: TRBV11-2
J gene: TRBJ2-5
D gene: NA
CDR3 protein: CASRRPGGKSGQETQYF
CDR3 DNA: TGTGCCAGCAGGCGACCAGGGGGGAAAAGCGGCCAAGAGACCCAGTACTTC

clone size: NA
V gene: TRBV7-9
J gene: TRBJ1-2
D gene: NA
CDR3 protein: CASSPWRDLGDTF
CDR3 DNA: TGTGCCAGCAGCCCGTGGAGGGATCTAGGGGACACCTTC

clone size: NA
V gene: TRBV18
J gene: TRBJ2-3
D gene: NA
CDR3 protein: CASSPPGDTQYF
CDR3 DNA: TGTGCCAGCTCACCACCGGGTGATACGCAGTATTTT

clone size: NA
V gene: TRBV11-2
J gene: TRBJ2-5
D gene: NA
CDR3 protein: CASSLERSETQYF
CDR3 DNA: TGTGCCAGCAGCTTAGAGAGGAGCGAGACCCAGTACTTC

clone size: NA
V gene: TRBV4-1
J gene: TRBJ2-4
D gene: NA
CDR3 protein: CASSQVGIAVLAKNIQYF
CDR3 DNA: TGCGCCAGCAGCCAAGTTGGGATAGCAGTGCTAGCCAAAAACATTCAGTACTTC

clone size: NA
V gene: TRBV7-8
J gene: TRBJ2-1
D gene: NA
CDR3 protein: CASSLAASWERNEQFF
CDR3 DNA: TGTGCCAGCAGCTTGGCGGCTTCGTGGGAGAGGAATGAGCAGTTCTTC

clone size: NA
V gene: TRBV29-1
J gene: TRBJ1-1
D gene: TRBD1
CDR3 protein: CSVEEQGGTEAFF
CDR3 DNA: TGCAGCGTTGAGGAGCAGGGGGGCACTGAAGCTTTCTTT

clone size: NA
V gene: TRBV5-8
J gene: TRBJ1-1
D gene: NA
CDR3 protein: CASSLAVNTEAFF
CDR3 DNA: TGTGCCAGCAGCTTGGCGGTGAACACTGAAGCTTTCTTT

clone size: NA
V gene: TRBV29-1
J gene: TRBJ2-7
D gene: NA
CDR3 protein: CSVDQGRGEQYF
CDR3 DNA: TGCAGCGTTGACCAGGGTCGGGGAGAGCAGTACTTC

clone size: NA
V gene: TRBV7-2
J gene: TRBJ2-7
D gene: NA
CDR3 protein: CASTIPPYYEQYF
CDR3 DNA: TGTGCCAGCACCATCCCCCCCTACTACGAGCAGTACTTC

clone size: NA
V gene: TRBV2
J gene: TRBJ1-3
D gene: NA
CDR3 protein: CASSRGRGGPSGNTIYF
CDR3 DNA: TGTGCCAGCAGTCGGGGGCGCGGAGGACCCTCTGGAAACACCATATATTTT

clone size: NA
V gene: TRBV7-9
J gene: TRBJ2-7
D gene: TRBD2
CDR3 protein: CASSILADLSYEQYF
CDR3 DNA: TGTGCCAGCAGCATCCTAGCGGATCTCTCCTACGAGCAGTACTTC

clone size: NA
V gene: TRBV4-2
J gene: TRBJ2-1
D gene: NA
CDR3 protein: CASSQDYTPLQGNEQFF
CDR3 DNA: TGTGCCAGCAGCCAAGACTACACGCCACTTCAAGGGAATGAGCAGTTCTTC

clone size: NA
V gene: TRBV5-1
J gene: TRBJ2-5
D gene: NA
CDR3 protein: CASSNMAAQETQYF
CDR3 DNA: TGCGCCAGCAGCAACATGGCAGCTCAAGAGACCCAGTACTTC

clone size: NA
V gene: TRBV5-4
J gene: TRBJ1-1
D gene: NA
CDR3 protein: CASSFKGKDTEAFF
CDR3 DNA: TGTGCCAGCAGCTTCAAGGGTAAGGACACTGAAGCTTTCTTT

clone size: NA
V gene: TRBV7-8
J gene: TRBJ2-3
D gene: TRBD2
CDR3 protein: CASSFGGSLTDTQYF
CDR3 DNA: TGTGCCAGCAGCTTCGGCGGGAGCCTCACAGATACGCAGTATTTT

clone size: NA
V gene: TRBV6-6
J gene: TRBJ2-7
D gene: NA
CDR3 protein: CASSYSKTYEQYF
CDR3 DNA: TGTGCCAGCAGTTACTCCAAAACCTACGAGCAGTACTTC

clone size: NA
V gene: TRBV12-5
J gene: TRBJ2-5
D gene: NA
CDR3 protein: CASGLGGTQYF
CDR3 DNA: TGTGCTAGTGGTTTGGGAGGGACCCAGTACTTC

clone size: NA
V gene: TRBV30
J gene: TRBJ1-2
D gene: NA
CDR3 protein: CAWSVQSGYGYTF
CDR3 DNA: TGTGCCTGGAGTGTACAGAGCGGCTATGGCTACACCTTC

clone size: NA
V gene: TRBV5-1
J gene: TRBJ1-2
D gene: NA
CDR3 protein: CASSEIQGLGGYTF
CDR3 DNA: TGCGCCAGCAGCGAAATACAGGGTCTGGGTGGCTACACCTTC

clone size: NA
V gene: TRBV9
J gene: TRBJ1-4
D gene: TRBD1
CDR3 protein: CASSLRQGKANEKLFF
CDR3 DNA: TGTGCCAGCAGCCTTAGACAGGGTAAGGCTAATGAAAAACTGTTTTTT

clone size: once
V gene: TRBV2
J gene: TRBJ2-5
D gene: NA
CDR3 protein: CASSNGRRQETQYF
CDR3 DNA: TGTGCCAGCAGCAACGGACGGCGACAAGAGACCCAGTACTTC